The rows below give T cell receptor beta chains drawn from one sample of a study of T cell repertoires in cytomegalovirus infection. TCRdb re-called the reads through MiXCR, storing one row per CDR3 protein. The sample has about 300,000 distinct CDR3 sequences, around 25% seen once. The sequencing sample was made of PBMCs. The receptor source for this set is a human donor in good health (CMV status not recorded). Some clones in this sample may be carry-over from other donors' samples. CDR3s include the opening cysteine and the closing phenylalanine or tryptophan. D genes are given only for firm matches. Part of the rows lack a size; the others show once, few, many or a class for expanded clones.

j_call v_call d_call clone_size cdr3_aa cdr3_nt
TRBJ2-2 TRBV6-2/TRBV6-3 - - CASTKRGRGTGELFF TGTGCCAGCACCAAAAGGGGGAGAGGGACCGGGGAGCTGTTTTTT
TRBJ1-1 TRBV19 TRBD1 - CASSAQGRTEAFF TGTGCCAGTAGTGCACAGGGGCGGACTGAAGCTTTCTTT
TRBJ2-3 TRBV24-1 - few CATSDSGPGSDTQYF TGTGCCACCAGTGATTCTGGGCCCGGGTCAGATACGCAGTATTTT
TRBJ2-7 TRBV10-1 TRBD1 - CASSESRQGDSYEQYF TGCGCCAGCAGTGAGTCTCGACAGGGGGACTCCTACGAGCAGTACTTC
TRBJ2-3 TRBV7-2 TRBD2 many CASSVTGTSGGEKYF TGTGCCAGCAGCGTAACCGGGACTAGCGGGGGTGAGAAGTATTTT
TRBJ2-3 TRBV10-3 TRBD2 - CAISEIWTSGTDTQYF TGTGCCATCAGTGAGATATGGACTAGCGGCACAGATACGCAGTATTTT
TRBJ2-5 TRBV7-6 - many CASSGVKGETQYF TGTGCCAGCAGCGGCGTCAAGGGGGAGACCCAGTACTTC
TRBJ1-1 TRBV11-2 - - CASSTKPGHHTEAFF TGTGCCAGCAGCACCAAACCGGGACACCACACTGAAGCTTTCTTT
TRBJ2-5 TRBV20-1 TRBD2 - CSAPHLREGHETQYF TGCAGTGCTCCACATTTGCGGGAGGGCCATGAGACCCAGTACTTC
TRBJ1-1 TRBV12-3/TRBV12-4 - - CASSFGSVAFF TGTGCCAGCAGTTTCGGGTCCGTGGCTTTCTTT
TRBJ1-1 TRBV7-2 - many CASTPGAGRPPRNTEAFF TGTGCCAGCACCCCTGGGGCAGGGCGCCCGCCCCGGAACACTGAAGCTTTCTTT
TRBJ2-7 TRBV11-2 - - CASSLGGGVEQYF TGTGCCAGCAGCTTAGGAGGAGGGGTCGAGCAGTACTTC
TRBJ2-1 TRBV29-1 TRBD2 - CSVVQGELAGEEFF TGCAGCGTTGTACAGGGGGAACTAGCGGGAGAGGAGTTCTTC
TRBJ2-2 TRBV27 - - CASSLMDTGELFF TGTGCCAGCAGTTTAATGGACACCGGGGAGCTGTTTTTT
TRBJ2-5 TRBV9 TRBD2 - CASSASSGGTQETQYF TGTGCCAGCAGCGCTTCTAGCGGGGGGACCCAAGAGACCCAGTACTTC
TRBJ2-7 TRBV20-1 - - CSALSAGVYEQYF TGCAGTGCCTTATCGGCAGGGGTCTACGAGCAGTACTTC
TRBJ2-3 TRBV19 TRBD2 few CASSVTSGRARDTQYF TGTGCCAGTAGTGTGACTAGCGGGAGGGCGAGGGATACGCAGTATTTT
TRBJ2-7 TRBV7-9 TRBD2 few CASSGSGGAAYEQYF TGTGCCAGCAGCGGGAGCGGGGGGGCGGCCTACGAGCAGTACTTC